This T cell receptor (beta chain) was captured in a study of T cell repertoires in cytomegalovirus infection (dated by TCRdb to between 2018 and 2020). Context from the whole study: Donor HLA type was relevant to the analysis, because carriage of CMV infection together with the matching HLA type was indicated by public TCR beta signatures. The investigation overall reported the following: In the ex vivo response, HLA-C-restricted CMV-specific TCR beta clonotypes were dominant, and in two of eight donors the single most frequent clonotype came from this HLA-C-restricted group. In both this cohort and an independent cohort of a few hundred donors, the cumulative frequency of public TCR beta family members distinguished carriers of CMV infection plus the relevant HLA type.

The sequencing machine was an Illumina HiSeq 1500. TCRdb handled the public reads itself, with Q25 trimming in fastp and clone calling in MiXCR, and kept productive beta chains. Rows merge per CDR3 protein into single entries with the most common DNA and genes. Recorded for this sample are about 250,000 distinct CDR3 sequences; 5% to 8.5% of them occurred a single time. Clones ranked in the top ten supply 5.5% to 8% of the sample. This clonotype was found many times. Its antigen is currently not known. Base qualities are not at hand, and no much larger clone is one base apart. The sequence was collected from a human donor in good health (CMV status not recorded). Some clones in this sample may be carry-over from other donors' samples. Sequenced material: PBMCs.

The encoded CDR3 is CASKFLATQETQYF. The bases read TGTGCCAGCAAATTCCTAGCGACCCAAGAGACCCAGTACTTC. Rearrangement joined TRBV2 to TRBJ2-5; TRBD2 is a weak D gene call, 6 bases matching. V is pared back by 7 bases and J by 1 base, with 13 bases lying between the germline termini. Counted from cysteine to phenylalanine, this CDR3 has 14 amino acids. Of all the DNA, just the CDR3 is kept, 42 bases in frame from base 1. For CDR1 and CDR2, the germline V gene lists SNHLY and FYNNEI.